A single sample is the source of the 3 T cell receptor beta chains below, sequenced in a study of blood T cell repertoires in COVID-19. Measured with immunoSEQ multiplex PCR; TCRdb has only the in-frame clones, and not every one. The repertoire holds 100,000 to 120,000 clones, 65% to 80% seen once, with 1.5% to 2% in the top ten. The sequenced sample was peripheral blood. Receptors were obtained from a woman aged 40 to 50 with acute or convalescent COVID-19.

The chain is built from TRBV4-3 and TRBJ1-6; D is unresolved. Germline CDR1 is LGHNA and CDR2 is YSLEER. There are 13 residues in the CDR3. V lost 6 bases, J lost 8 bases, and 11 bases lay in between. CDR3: CASRRASDSPLHF. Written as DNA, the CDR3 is TGCGCCAGCAGGCGGGCCTCGGATTCACCCCTCCACTTT.

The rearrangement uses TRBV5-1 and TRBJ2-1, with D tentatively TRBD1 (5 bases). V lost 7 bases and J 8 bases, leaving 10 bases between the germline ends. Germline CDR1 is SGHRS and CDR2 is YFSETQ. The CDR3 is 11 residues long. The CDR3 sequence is CASSQGYEQFF. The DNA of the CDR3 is TGCGCCAGCTCCCAGGGCTATGAGCAGTTCTTC.

The CDR3 is CASSSITESSGNTIYF. The CDR3 DNA follows: TGTGCCAGCAGCTCCATTACAGAGAGCTCTGGAAACACCATATATTTT. The rearrangement uses TRBV7-3 and TRBJ1-3; no definite D call. The CDR3 has 16 amino acids. Trimming removed 4 bases from V and 0 bases from J, with 13 bases in between. CDR1 is SGHTA and CDR2 is FQGTGA in the germline V gene. The whole variable domain, remainder taken from reference TRBV7-3 and TRBJ1-3, is GAGVSQTPSNKVTEKGKYVELRCDPISGHTALYWYRQSLGQGPEFLIYFQGTGAADDSGLPNDRFFAVRPEGSVSTLKIQRTERGDSAVYLCASSSITESSGNTIYFGEGSWLTVV.